The clone carrying this TCR beta chain was seen only a few times. This sample is part of a study of OX40 agonist ivuxolimab in advanced cancers. The assay was immunoSEQ multiplex PCR, and TCRdb's table has in-frame clones only and misses some. Among tens of thousands of clones listed, over 80% were seen once. Trimming removed 6 bases from V and 6 bases from J; junction bases left unmatched: 9. CDR3 length: 15 amino acids. Germline-derived CDR1 and CDR2 are SEHNR and FQNEAQ (reference sequence). The source was CD4+ or CD8+ T cells sorted from blood, collected in a trial of the OX40 agonist ivuxolimab. The source is an adult with an advanced solid tumor such as melanoma, head and neck, liver or kidney cancer. The chain has TRBV7-9 and TRBJ2-1, with 9 bases matching TRBD1. Here the CDR3 reads CASRPGTGPFNEQFF. The DNA for the CDR3 is TGTGCCAGCAGACCCGGGACAGGGCCTTTCAATGAGCAGTTCTTC.